The rows below give T cell receptor beta chains drawn from one sample of a study of T cell responses to AZD1222 COVID-19 vaccine. This table comes from immunoSEQ multiplex PCR, and its TCRdb copy is limited to in-frame clones, with some not included. Found here are some 130,000 clones, approximately 90% of them singletons; the top ten hold 2.8%. Sequencing used peripheral blood, obtained on day 0 of AZD1222 vaccination. These receptors were taken from an adult in good health. Both conserved end residues are part of each CDR3. Each record gives: CDR3 protein, V gene.

CDR3 protein: CAWSVRQGYGPQHF; V gene: TRBV30
CDR3 protein: CASSPGTSGYYEQYF; V gene: TRBV5-1
CDR3 protein: CASSIRDTGIEQYF; V gene: TRBV6-5
CDR3 protein: CASSQGLVGVVGQFF; V gene: TRBV6-1
CDR3 protein: CASSTGGGNQPQHF; V gene: TRBV5-6
CDR3 protein: CASSHPGLADNEQFF; V gene: TRBV4-2
CDR3 protein: CATSDGQGRETQYF; V gene: TRBV24-1
CDR3 protein: CASSLGRGYEKLFF; V gene: TRBV5-1
CDR3 protein: CASSHRAGVAPLHF; V gene: TRBV6-5
CDR3 protein: CASSLPRGDTQYF; V gene: TRBV12-3/TRBV12-4
CDR3 protein: CASSSRAGTEAFF; V gene: TRBV5-1
CDR3 protein: CASSLWQSSTGELFF; V gene: TRBV5-1
CDR3 protein: CASSYHQGAANEKLFF; V gene: TRBV6-5
CDR3 protein: CASSQVPMNTEAFF; V gene: TRBV4-3
CDR3 protein: CASRNNYPYEKLFF; V gene: TRBV19
CDR3 protein: CASRALGGVNEQFF; V gene: TRBV14
CDR3 protein: CASRTGETQYF; V gene: TRBV19
CDR3 protein: CASSQGLRPWWTQYF; V gene: TRBV3-1/TRBV3-2
CDR3 protein: CATKGTSGGTYTQYF; V gene: TRBV2
CDR3 protein: CASSASTDTQYF; V gene: TRBV19
CDR3 protein: CASSRQAGNTIYF; V gene: TRBV3-1/TRBV3-2
CDR3 protein: CASSRTGELFF; V gene: TRBV11-2
CDR3 protein: CASSLGDGYSPLHF; V gene: TRBV5-4
CDR3 protein: CASSRVGTKQTYEQYF; V gene: TRBV5-6
CDR3 protein: CASSFRGGHQPQHF; V gene: TRBV28
CDR3 protein: CASSSAGPNTEAFF; V gene: TRBV7-3
CDR3 protein: CASKPHVLDSPLHF; V gene: TRBV28
CDR3 protein: CASSLAFRNTEAFF; V gene: TRBV11-2
CDR3 protein: CASSYVGLFEAFF; V gene: TRBV6-2/TRBV6-3
CDR3 protein: CASSVLAGLESPLHF; V gene: TRBV9
CDR3 protein: CASHPSGTPYEQYF; V gene: TRBV6-5
CDR3 protein: CARVKTQYF; V gene: TRBV14
CDR3 protein: CASSWTGDEQFF; V gene: TRBV5-1
CDR3 protein: CASSGRYGGGADTGELFF; V gene: TRBV4-2
CDR3 protein: CASRPEGEKLFF; V gene: TRBV2
CDR3 protein: CASSAGQGANIQYF; V gene: TRBV5-4
CDR3 protein: CASRRHLYNEQFF; V gene: TRBV19
CDR3 protein: CASSQDRTLWDYEQYF; V gene: TRBV4-1
CDR3 protein: CASSADRVTGNTIYF; V gene: TRBV2
CDR3 protein: CASSLEGSGSETQYF; V gene: TRBV7-9
CDR3 protein: CASSDGSLGGVNGYTF; V gene: TRBV6-1
CDR3 protein: CASSLTGPGYTF; V gene: TRBV12-3/TRBV12-4
CDR3 protein: CASTPSGRSADTQYF; V gene: TRBV19
CDR3 protein: CASSPVGTISYNEQFF; V gene: TRBV7-2
CDR3 protein: CASILLGSGDPNTGELFF; V gene: TRBV21-1
CDR3 protein: CASSQEPGSLHF; V gene: TRBV3-1/TRBV3-2
CDR3 protein: CASSFQAGHYNEQFF; V gene: TRBV7-2
CDR3 protein: CASSVRGYEQYF; V gene: TRBV19
CDR3 protein: CASSYSHRGGYGYTF; V gene: TRBV6-5
CDR3 protein: CAWSVGVNTEAFF; V gene: TRBV30
CDR3 protein: CASSFPGGGYNEQFF; V gene: TRBV28
CDR3 protein: CASSLTWTGELFF; V gene: TRBV11-3